Below are 20 T cell receptor beta chains sequenced from a single sample in a study of blood T cell dynamics during melanoma immunotherapy. Time point in this sample: pre-treatment baseline. Here immunoSEQ multiplex PCR was the method, and the copy in TCRdb shows in-frame clones only, minus some. This table holds 9,500 or so clones, around 91% found once. Sequenced material: blood, taken from a patient treated with checkpoint blockade. The receptors come from a human donor with melanoma.

This clone was seen only once. The rearrangement links TRBV28 to TRBJ1-1, with D possibly being TRBD1 (5 bases). V lost 4 bases and J lost 7, with 22 bases in between. The CDR3 length is 16 residues. The germline CDR1 and CDR2 sequences are MDHEN and SYDVKM. CDR3 sequence reads: CASSSAEGRALGEAFF. Written as DNA, the CDR3 is TGTGCCAGCAGTTCCGCGGAGGGCAGGGCGCTCGGTGAAGCTTTCTTT.

The genes are TRBV23-1 and TRBJ2-2; 10 positions agree with TRBD2. TRBV23-1 is designated an ORF whose function remains uncertain. V lost 2 bases and J lost 7; bases outside the gene matches: 7. The CDR3 runs 16 residues. DNA for the CDR3: TGCGCCAGCAGTCAAGGTAGCGGGAGGCCCTGCGGGGAGCTGTTTTTT. This gives the protein CASSQGSGRPCGELFF.

The chain combines TRBV28 with TRBJ2-3; D not resolved. From germline, CDR1 is MDHEN and CDR2 SYDVKM. This CDR3 has 13 residues. This chain's CDR3 is CSHSEPPTDTQYF. The CDR3 DNA follows: TGTTCCCACTCGGAACCCCCCACAGATACGCAGTATTTT.

The chain combines TRBV6-5 with TRBJ1-2; D is uncertain. CDR3 size: 15 residues. V lost 2 bases and J 5 bases, leaving 15 bases between the germline ends. CDR1 is MNHEY and CDR2 is SVGAGI in the germline V gene. CDR3 sequence: CASSYPRRAQYGYTF. The CDR3 region has the DNA TGTGCCAGCAGTTACCCTCGGAGGGCTCAATATGGCTACACCTTC.

The table lists this clone with a count of one. The CDR3 DNA follows: TGTGCCAGCAGTTTATGGCCTCCAGGGGGCGCCCGGAAATACGAGCAGTACTTC. This gives the protein CASSLWPPGGARKYEQYF. V gene TRBV27 combines with J gene TRBJ2-7; 8 bases are a match to TRBD1. The germline gives CDR1 MNHEY, CDR2 SMNVEV (reference sequence). V dropped 1 base and J dropped 4; count of bases not matched to a gene: 15. The CDR3 has 18 amino acids.

The chain employs TRBV30 and TRBJ2-1; 7 bases align to TRBD2. The CDR3 has 15 residues. With V trimmed by 2 bases and J by 5 bases, 9 bases remained unmatched. CDR1 GTSNPN and CDR2 SVGIG come from the germline V gene (reference sequence). The CDR3 DNA is TGTGCCTGGAGTAGAAGCGGGGCAAGCCACAATGAGCAGTTCTTC. This translates into CAWSRSGASHNEQFF.

The rearrangement links TRBV4-2 to TRBJ2-3; TRBD1 matches 7 bases. The ends lost 1 base at V and 2 bases at J; junction bases unmatched: 3. CDR3 length: 15 amino acids. The V gene's germline CDR1 is LGHNA and CDR2 YNFKEQ. For the CDR3, the DNA is TGTGCCAGCAGCCAAGGACAGGGCGACACAGATACGCAGTATTTT. Its protein product is CASSQGQGDTDTQYF.

CDR3 sequence: CASSPPGLANPSYNEQFF. CDR3 in DNA: TGTGCCAGCTCACCCCCGGGACTAGCGAATCCCTCGTACAATGAGCAGTTCTTC. The chain joins TRBV18 to TRBJ2-1, with 10 bases aligning to TRBD2. The CDR3 extends over 18 amino acids. V lost 3 bases, J lost 4 bases, and 12 bases stayed unmatched. Germline V gene lookup returns CDR1 KGHSH and CDR2 LQKENI. The variable domain in full, with the rest retrieved from reference TRBV18 and TRBJ2-1, is NAGVMQNPRHLVRRRGQEARLRCSPMKGHSHVYWYRQLPEEGLKFMVYLQKENIIDESGMPKERFSAEFPKEGPSILRIQQVVRGDSAAYFCASSPPGLANPSYNEQFFGPGTRLTVL.

V and J are TRBV10-1 and TRBJ2-1; 10 bases line up with TRBD2. The CDR3 has 13 residues. The germline gives CDR1 WNHNN, CDR2 SYGVQD (reference sequence). Unmatched junction bases numbered 2, after V lost 4 bases and J lost 8 bases. The CDR3 DNA reads as TGCGCCAGCAGTGCTAGCGGGAGCCATGAGCAGTTCTTC. Residues: CASSASGSHEQFF.

The J gene is TRBJ1-3, the V gene TRBV28; 7 bases are shared with TRBD1. After removal of 6 bases from V and 2 bases from J, the junction contained 10 bases not matched to a gene. CDR3 length: 16 residues. The germline gives CDR1 MDHEN, CDR2 SYDVKM. CDR3 bases: TGTGCCAGCAGCCTAGAACGGCAGGGGGCTGGAAACACCATATATTTT. Translation: CASSLERQGAGNTIYF.

This chain uses TRBV5-1 with TRBJ2-2; D might be TRBD1 (5 bases). In germline, CDR1 is SGHRS, CDR2 YFSETQ. V lost 6 bases and J 6 bases, leaving 18 bases between the germline ends. The CDR3 runs 15 residues. Written as DNA, the CDR3 is TGCGCCAGCATGCCAGGGCTGGAGTACCCCGGGGAGCTGTTTTTT. It codes for CASMPGLEYPGELFF.

The genes are TRBV6-5 and TRBJ1-5, with D perhaps TRBD1 (6 bases). Between the trimmed V and J ends, which lost 0 bases and 3 bases, there was a span of 9 bases. Germline values: CDR1 MNHEY, CDR2 SVGAGI. The CDR3 sequence is 15 residues long. Here the CDR3 DNA reads TGTGCCAGCAGTTACTCAAGGGGGGACAATCAGCCCCAGCATTTT. Translated: CASSYSRGDNQPQHF.

The J gene is TRBJ2-1, the V gene TRBV28; D remains ambiguous. The V end lost 2 bases, the J end lost 5 bases, and 16 bases lay between the germline ends. Germline values: CDR1 MDHEN, CDR2 SYDVKM. This CDR3 comprises 16 residues. CDR3 DNA sequence: TGTGCCAGCAGTTTAGGGGTTGGTAGCTTAGACAATGAGCAGTTCTTC. It specifies CASSLGVGSLDNEQFF.

V and J are TRBV7-5 and TRBJ1-1. TRBV7-5 is a pseudogene. The CDR3 spans 14 residues. This chain's CDR3 is CASTPRRGGPEAFF. The CDR3 nucleotides read TGTGCCAGCACCCCTCGGCGGGGAGGGCCTGAAGCTTTCTTT.

V is TRBV21-1 and J is TRBJ2-1; the table's TRBD1 call for D was not verified on the DNA. TRBV21-1 is deemed a pseudogene. The CDR3 extends over 15 amino acids. Here the CDR3 reads CASSKARTGDSEQFF. The CDR3 DNA reads TGTGCCAGCAGCAAAGCCCGGACAGGGGACAGTGAGCAGTTCTTC.

CDR3 DNA: TGTGCCAGTAGTAATGACGGGGAGCAGTACTTC. It specifies CASSNDGEQYF. This chain joins TRBV19 and TRBJ2-7; D remains ambiguous. Germline CDR1 and CDR2: LNHDA and SQIVND (reference sequence). Deletions cut 4 bases from V and 7 bases from J, with 8 bases between. The CDR3 runs to 11 residues.

The chain links TRBV11-3 to TRBJ2-5; TRBD1 agrees at 7 bases. The CDR3 runs to 13 residues. Germline lookup yields CDR1 SGHNT and CDR2 YENEEA. V dropped 5 bases and J dropped 7; count of bases not matched to a gene: 7. The CDR3 nucleotides are TGTGCCAGCAGCGCTAGACAGGGTTGGACCCAGTACTTC. It specifies CASSARQGWTQYF. Looking up the rest from reference TRBV11-3 and TRBJ2-5 gives the full variable domain: EAGVVQSPRYKIIEKKQPVAFWCNPISGHNTLYWYLQNLGQGPELLIRYENEEAVDDSQLPKDRFSAERLKGVDSTLKIQPAELGDSAVYLCASSARQGWTQYFGPGTRLLVL.

CDR3 bases: TGTGCCAGCAGCCACGGGACAGCCTACAATGAGCAGTTCTTC. It codes for CASSHGTAYNEQFF. The chain uses TRBV7-9 and TRBJ2-1; 7 nucleotides match TRBD1. Looked up from germline, CDR1 is SEHNR and CDR2 is FQNEAQ (reference sequence). The length of the CDR3 is 14 residues. Trimming at V came to 5 bases and at J to 2 bases, leaving 3 bases not matched to a gene.

The chain is built from TRBV6-1 and TRBJ2-7; tentatively, D is TRBD2 (5 bases). CDR3 size: 17 residues. V lost 4 bases, J lost 1 base, and 20 bases lay in between. CDR1 is MNHNS and CDR2 is SASEGT in the germline V gene. DNA of the CDR3: TGTGCCAGCAGTGTGGAGTCGGGGTGGAGAACTTCCTACGAGCAGTACTTC. It specifies CASSVESGWRTSYEQYF.

V and J are TRBV11-3 and TRBJ2-2; possibly TRBD1 or TRBD2 for D (6 bases each). The CDR3 runs 16 residues. The V end was cut by 5 bases, the J end by 6 bases, with 19 bases between. Germline V gene lookup returns CDR1 SGHNT and CDR2 YENEEA. CDR3 amino acids: CASSPGGPLVAGELFF. CDR3 in DNA: TGTGCCAGCAGCCCCGGGGGCCCTCTCGTCGCCGGGGAGCTGTTTTTT.